This T cell receptor (beta chain) was sequenced during a study of T cell repertoires in ileal Crohn's disease. Study information: Operated complications were stricturing disease (approximately 61%) and penetrating disease (around 39%). The study's findings and limits: Compared with CD4 T cells, sorted CD8 cells carried more expanded clones. Every patient over 26.8% clonality showed endoscopic recurrence.

About this clone itself: Its antigen is currently unknown.

Each sample's TCRB immunosequencing used 500 to 550 nanograms of biopsy DNA. Generated by immunoSEQ multiplex PCR, the TCRdb table keeps only in-frame clones and is missing some. The table lists 7,000 to 8,500 clones, approximately 82% of them singletons. Germline V gives CDR1 SGHTS, CDR2 YDEGEE. The CDR3 extends over 14 amino acids. V was pared by 4 bases and J by 0 bases, with 11 bases between. Sequencing was done on a sample of ileal tissue. The rearrangement joins TRBV5-8 to TRBJ2-7, with D unclear. This TCR was recovered from an adult with Crohn's disease. As DNA, the CDR3 is TGTGCCAGCAGCCCAGAAACCTTCTCCTACGAGCAGTACTTC. Protein product: CASSPETFSYEQYF.